The next 27 T cell receptor beta chains were all read from a single sample in a study of T cell clusters in autoimmune cytopenias. TRB rearrangements were amplified by touch-down multiplex PCR with mixed TRB-A/B primers. TCRdb re-analyzed the multiplex PCR reads; it lists each CDR3 protein once, without DNA. The sample table sets out about 15,000 distinct CDR3 sequences. TRB amplification used approximately 250 ng of peripheral blood genomic DNA. The specimen was peripheral blood. The receptors originated from a human donor with an autoimmune cytopenia or autoimmune hepatitis (not recorded which).

By frequency, this clonotype registers medium-sized (0.01 to 0.1%). The V gene is TRBV19, the J gene TRBJ1-3. This CDR3 is 16 amino acids long. Germline V gene lookup returns CDR1 LNHDA and CDR2 SQIVND (reference sequence). Here the CDR3 reads CASRSGGLGSGNTIYF.

By frequency, this clonotype is medium-sized. The chain joins TRBV6-1 to TRBJ1-6; TCRdb returns TRBD1, unconfirmable since there is no DNA. Germline CDR1 is MNHNS and CDR2 is SASEGT. The CDR3 covers 14 residues. The CDR3 reads CASSLDRADSPLHF.

This sequence joins TRBV19 and TRBJ1-5; TCRdb proposes TRBD1, but this gene call is untestable without DNA. This CDR3 spans 17 amino acids. Germline CDR1 is LNHDA and CDR2 is SQIVND (reference sequence). CDR3 residues: CASSIINVSGRNQPQHF.

This clonotype is identified as medium-sized from frequency. V gene TRBV19 combines with J gene TRBJ2-5; no DNA is available, so the TRBD1 call from TCRdb remains unchecked. This CDR3 is 15 amino acids long. Germline V lookup: CDR1 LNHDA, CDR2 SQIVND (reference sequence). The CDR3 protein is CASSRGDRGQETQYF.

The J gene is TRBJ1-2, the V gene TRBV12-3 or TRBV12-4; TCRdb returns TRBD1, unconfirmable since there is no DNA. The CDR3 extends over 15 amino acids. This CDR3 reads CASSKGTGAIYGYTF.

This rearrangement joins TRBV6-1 to TRBJ1-1; the D call from TCRdb, TRBD1, cannot be confirmed without DNA. The CDR3 totals 15 residues. Germline V gene data show CDR1 as MNHNS and CDR2 as SASEGT. The CDR3 reads CASSEGTGMNTEAFF.

The rearrangement joins TRBV7-9 to TRBJ2-7; TCRdb outputs TRBD2, but without DNA this stays unchecked. This CDR3 region has 13 residues. CDR1 and CDR2 from the germline V gene are SEHNR and FQNEAQ (reference sequence). This CDR3 is CASSGPWQYEQYF.

The V gene is TRBV10-3, the J gene TRBJ2-5; the D gene TCRdb calls, TRBD1, cannot be checked with no DNA. The V gene's germline CDR1 is ENHRY and CDR2 SYGVKD. The CDR3 length is 14 residues. Here the CDR3 reads CAISPGTGRETQYF.

This clonotype is classed as medium-sized by frequency. This chain joins TRBV29-1 and TRBJ2-5; TCRdb calls TRBD1, which cannot be checked without DNA. This CDR3 is built from 14 residues. Per the germline V gene, CDR1 is SQVTM and CDR2 is ANQGSEA. CDR3 protein: CSARDRGGEETQYF.

The chain combines TRBV12-3 or TRBV12-4 with TRBJ2-7; the D call of TRBD2 rests on TCRdb alone, since no DNA is present to check it. The CDR3 runs to 14 residues. The CDR3: CASSLSGGGGEQYF.

The V call is TRBV27, the J call TRBJ1-4; TCRdb's D call, TRBD1, is unchecked because there is no DNA. CDR1 and CDR2 (germline): MNHEY, SMNVEV (reference sequence). The CDR3 runs to 16 residues. This chain's CDR3 is CASSRSEDRSFTKLFF.

This chain connects TRBV6-5 to TRBJ1-2. The CDR3 is 11 amino acids. CDR1 is MNHEY and CDR2 is SVGAGI in the germline V gene. This CDR3 reads CASSYIDGYTF.

The J gene is TRBJ2-1, the V gene TRBV19; absent DNA, TCRdb's TRBD1 call cannot be checked. The CDR3 extends over 14 amino acids. Looked up from germline, CDR1 is LNHDA and CDR2 is SQIVND (reference sequence). The CDR3 sequence is CASSKLTGRDEQFF.

V gene TRBV5-1 combines with J gene TRBJ1-6; without DNA, the TCRdb call of TRBD1 cannot be checked. Germline loops: CDR1 SGHRS, CDR2 YFSETQ. This CDR3 has 16 residues. CDR3 loop: CASSLTPGQGDSPLHF.

This chain links TRBV19 with TRBJ1-5. CDR1 LNHDA and CDR2 SQIVND come from the germline V gene (reference sequence). The CDR3 is 14 amino acids. CDR3 loop: CASSNSQAYQPQHF.

V gene TRBV27 combines with J gene TRBJ1-1. Germline CDR1 reads MNHEY; CDR2 reads SMNVEV (reference sequence). The CDR3 has 14 residues. CDR3 protein: CASSSRAPNTEAFF.

The chain joins TRBV6-1 to TRBJ1-1; TCRdb picks TRBD1, but there is no DNA to check that call. This CDR3 region has 14 residues. Germline loops: CDR1 MNHNS, CDR2 SASEGT. CDR3 residues: CASSEPGGNTEAFF.

The CDR3 loop reads CASSYTWNRGLTDEQFF. This chain uses TRBV6-5 with TRBJ2-1; absent DNA, TCRdb's TRBD1 call cannot be checked. CDR1 MNHEY and CDR2 SVGAGI come from the germline V gene. CDR3 length: 17 amino acids.

The gene calls are TRBV6-5 and TRBJ2-7. Germline V gives CDR1 MNHEY, CDR2 SVGAGI. CDR3 size: 11 residues. The CDR3 here is CASRSSYEQYF.

The chain links TRBV11-2 to TRBJ1-2. Germline lookup yields CDR1 SGHAT and CDR2 FQNNGV. The length of the CDR3 is 15 residues. CDR3 residues: CASSLDPTRLYGYTF.

The chain couples TRBV30 to TRBJ2-1; absent DNA, TCRdb's TRBD1 call cannot be checked. CDR1 and CDR2 (germline): GTSNPN, SVGIG (reference sequence). This CDR3 has 14 residues. The CDR3 is CAWTGGGGHNEQFF.

J is TRBJ2-1 and V is TRBV14. The CDR3 has 14 amino acids. Germline V gene data show CDR1 as SGHDN and CDR2 as FVKESK. The CDR3 is CASSQVQGYNEQFF.

This rearrangement joins TRBV6-5 to TRBJ2-7; TCRdb lists TRBD2, though no DNA is available to test this call. Per germline, CDR1 MNHEY and CDR2 SVGAGI. This CDR3 spans 15 amino acids. The CDR3 protein is CASSYSMSGRDEQYF.

The chain combines TRBV6-5 with TRBJ2-7; TCRdb reports TRBD1, a call that lacks DNA to check it against. The germline CDR1 and CDR2 sequences are MNHEY and SVGAGI. This CDR3 is built from 13 residues. CDR3 amino acids: CASGGQFSYEQYF.

This clonotype registers medium-sized by frequency. The chain has TRBV29-1 and TRBJ2-1; TCRdb indicates TRBD1, and absent DNA this call remains unverified. Germline V gives CDR1 SQVTM, CDR2 ANQGSEA. The CDR3 sequence is 11 residues long. CDR3 protein: CSAGPFNEQFF.

This CDR3 reads CASSYRRPPQNTEAFF. The rearrangement links TRBV6-2 or TRBV6-3 to TRBJ1-1. The CDR3 runs to 16 residues. In germline, CDR1 is MNHEY, CDR2 SVGEGT.

According to its frequency, this clonotype is medium-sized. V is TRBV11-1 and J is TRBJ2-3; TCRdb lists TRBD2, though no DNA is available to test this call. This CDR3 has 14 amino acids. The germline V gene has CDR1 SGHAT and CDR2 FQDESV (reference sequence). This CDR3 reads CASSLSAGLDTQYF.